This entry features one T cell receptor beta chain sequence. What it recognizes is unknown. The data originate from a study of CD8 T cells in ankylosing spondylitis. The CDR3 has 15 residues. V lost 6 bases and J lost 6; bases outside the gene matches: 11. Each CDR3 protein gets one entry after TCRdb re-called the 5' RACE reads with MiXCR. Among over 600,000 distinct CDR3 sequences, around 17% were seen once, and the ten largest hold roughly a fifth. Whole-study findings and limits: In ankylosing spondylitis blood, a motif of roughly 8 highly homologous TCR beta variants appeared characteristic.

The chain has TRBV12-3 or TRBV12-4 and TRBJ2-3, with 8 bases matching TRBD1. The sequence derives from a male donor with ankylosing spondylitis. Material: blood, either unsorted or a sorted T cell fraction (not recorded which). The CDR3 sequence: CASSSAGTGFDTQYF. CDR3 coding DNA: TGTGCCAGCAGCTCCGCCGGGACAGGTTTCGATACGCAGTATTTT.